The clone carrying this TCR beta chain appeared many times. Antigen specificity is unknown. TCRdb itself ran the reads through MiXCR, one entry per CDR3 protein. The sample shows around 330,000 distinct CDR3 sequences, around a sixth of them seen only once. The data originate from a study of T cell repertoires in cytomegalovirus infection. The wider study: A matching HLA type, together with CMV infection, was signaled by public TCR beta signatures.

Regarding the study as a whole: Clonotypes of TCR beta that were HLA-C-restricted and CMV-specific dominated the ex vivo response.

The TCR was taken from a human donor in good health (CMV status not recorded). Some clones in this sample may be carry-over from other donors' samples. Sample: PBMCs.

In DNA form, the CDR3 reads TGTGCCAGCAGCTCGGGACAGGGTACTACATCACCCCTCCACTTT. This translates into CASSSGQGTTSPLHF. The V gene is TRBV7-6, the J gene TRBJ1-6, with 9 bases fitting TRBD1. In germline, CDR1 is SGHVS, CDR2 FNYEAQ. The CDR3 has 15 amino acids. J was trimmed by 10 bases and V by 4 bases; bases with no gene match: 8.